The 6 T cell receptor beta chains in this list originate from one sample, sequenced in a study of beta chain features in type 1 diabetes. Every bit of the isolated RNA underwent reverse transcription, so sequencing read expressed TCRB transcripts. Sequencing used immunoSEQ multiplex PCR; TCRdb keeps in-frame clones, though not all of them. The profile covers 300,000 to 400,000 clones, with 9.5% to 12% appearing a single time and more than 0.015% taken by the ten largest. Specimen: naive CD4+ T cells from blood. The receptors here all came from a woman aged 30 to 39 in good health.

This rearrangement joins TRBV5-4 to TRBJ1-2; 7 nucleotides agree with TRBD1. CDR1 SGHNT and CDR2 YYREEE come from the germline V gene (reference sequence). With 4 bases clipped from V and 4 bases from J, the junction kept 10 bases outside the gene matches. CDR3 size: 15 residues. This CDR3 reads CASSGTGDRGYGYTF. In nucleotides, the CDR3 is TGTGCCAGCAGCGGAACAGGGGATAGGGGCTATGGCTACACCTTC.

The J gene is TRBJ2-4, the V gene TRBV15; the match to TRBD2 covers 7 bases. The V and J ends lost 2 bases and 0 bases, in that order; junction bases with no gene match: 7. In germline, CDR1 is LNHNV, CDR2 YYDKDF (reference sequence). The CDR3 is made up of 17 amino acids. The CDR3 bases are TGTGCCACCAGCAGATCCAGGACGGGGGGAGCCAAAAACATTCAGTACTTC. This sequence encodes CATSRSRTGGAKNIQYF.

This sequence joins TRBV18 and TRBJ2-5, with 10 bases fitting TRBD2. J was trimmed by 4 bases and V by 3 bases; bases with no gene match: 5. The CDR3 has 15 residues. From germline, CDR1 is KGHSH and CDR2 LQKENI. CDR3 sequence: CASSPQREGPETQYF. The CDR3 nucleotides read TGTGCCAGCTCACCTCAGCGGGAGGGCCCAGAGACCCAGTACTTC.

This clone has just a few counts. The chain couples TRBV19 to TRBJ2-7; TRBD2 aligns across 14 bases. The germline CDR1 and CDR2 sequences are LNHDA and SQIVND (reference sequence). J was trimmed by 9 bases and V by 4 bases; bases with no gene match: 11. This CDR3 is 16 amino acids long. The CDR3: CASSSVGTSGSTRQYF. For the CDR3, the DNA is TGTGCCAGTAGTAGTGTGGGGACTAGCGGGAGCACCCGGCAGTACTTC. The complete variable domain, with remaining parts taken from reference TRBV19 and TRBJ2-7, reads DGGITQSPKYLFRKEGQNVTLSCEQNLNHDAMYWYRQDPGQGLRLIYYSQIVNDFQKGDIAEGYSVSREKKESFPLTVTSAQKNPTAFYLCASSSVGTSGSTRQYFGPGTRLTVT.

Only a few counts were recorded for this clone. This chain uses TRBV7-2 with TRBJ2-5; the D is unclear. Per germline, CDR1 SGHTA and CDR2 FQGNSA. The CDR3 consists of 13 residues. The V end lost 2 bases, the J end lost 9 bases, and 13 bases lay between the germline ends. The chain's CDR3 is CASSLSPDGAQYF. The CDR3 DNA is TGTGCCAGCAGCTTATCCCCGGATGGAGCCCAGTACTTC.

The rearrangement uses TRBV4-3 and TRBJ2-3, with 10 bases that match TRBD2. Germline values: CDR1 LGHNA, CDR2 YSLEER. The CDR3 has 16 amino acids. V lost 0 bases, J lost 5 bases, and 5 bases stayed unmatched. The CDR3 DNA reads as TGCGCCAGCAGCCAAGAGGTGGCTAGCGGGAGAGATACGCAGTATTTT. Protein product: CASSQEVASGRDTQYF.